This T cell receptor (beta chain) was documented in a study of blood T cells in healthy people across ages (dated by TCRdb to 2014 to 2015). The study in broad terms: Template switching captured roughly one uniquely barcoded TCR beta cDNA molecule per two T cells in model experiments. Donors were grouped into four age groups: young (average roughly 17 years), middle-aged (39), aged (over 55) and long-lived (over 80). For two donors (one aged 18 to 29 and one aged 80 or older), the study analyzed two additional independent replicas of 1 million unique cDNA reads from the same blood draw. To avoid experimental bias, donors of different ages were spread randomly across the sequencing lanes. Using deep sequencing normalized with unique cDNA molecular identifiers, the study measured how TCR beta repertoire diversity changes with age.

The donors were roughly 38 Caucasian individuals from Russia, aged roughly 6 to 95 years, who were systemically healthy. About 10 milliliters of peripheral blood were drawn from each donor into EDTA-treated Vacutainer tubes. Ficoll-Paque density-gradient centrifugation was used to isolate PBMCs, with at least 6 million obtained per sample. Total RNA, at least 6 micrograms per sample, was extracted from PBMCs with Trizol reagent. The percentages of naive CD45RAhigh/CD27high T cells were determined by flow cytometry on a PBMC aliquot from every donor. The CDR3 spans 14 residues, from the cysteine through the phenylalanine. The DNA shown is the 42-base CDR3, in frame from base 1. The germline V gene sets CDR1 to SGHRS and CDR2 to YFSETQ. V gives up 4 bases and J gives up 7 bases, and the segment between their germline ends measures 14 bases. The protocol used for the library was 5' RACE. Sequencer: Illumina HiSeq 2500. A second PCR of about 7 to 12 cycles was run with a J-beta primer mix and a sample-barcoded 5' primer. A unique molecular identifier was introduced onto each TCR beta cDNA molecule by a template-switch 5' adaptor carrying 12 random nucleotides. Each sample yielded at least 2.5 million CDR3-containing paired-end reads. First-strand cDNA was synthesized from all RNA with the Mint cDNA synthesis kit, primed by a TRBC-specific oligonucleotide. After uracil-DNA glycosylase treatment, a first 18-cycle PCR used universal primers M1SS and BC2_uni_R on all cDNA. The original pipeline was this. For normalization, 1 million high-quality reads, each with a distinct molecular identifier, were randomly selected from each sample. Instead of being binned into consensus sequences, reads that shared molecular identifiers were thrown out. CDR3 identification, clonotype clustering and error correction used MiTCR with a Q25 quality threshold and the strictest error-elimination algorithm. Lower-bound total TCR beta diversity was estimated with a nonparametric unseen species model using Euler transformation. TCRdb reprocessed the public reads (quality trimming at Q25 with fastp, clone calling with MiXCR) and kept in-frame beta chains. Under each unique CDR3 protein, matching rows form one entry showing the most common genes and DNA. The V and J calls were not made by the authors but by TCRdb's processing. In all, the sample holds about 1,800,000 distinct CDR3 sequences, and under 30% of those were seen once. The leading ten clones occupy more than 6% of the sample.

The investigation overall reported the following: Observed TCR beta diversity per million T cells fell roughly linearly with age, and a significant reduction was already apparent by age approximately 40. Bulk unsorted PBMC profiling prevented conclusive comparison of naive and antigen-experienced compartments. A strong correlation was found between observed TCR beta diversity and the percentage of naive T cells measured by flow cytometry. Compared with the aged group, the long-lived group had more naive CD4+ T cells, fewer expanded clones and increased TCR diversity, a pattern suggesting age selection. Because the CMV infection status of the donors was unknown, age-related changes in expanded clonotypes may potentially have been confounded. Estimates of total diversity based on one million sequenced T cells were considered lower bounds and underestimates.

On this clonotype: Its antigen specificity is not known. Base qualities are missing; no much larger clone stands one base away.

Sample: blood. The receptor was isolated from a woman aged 25 to 39 in good health. The chain couples TRBV5-1 to TRBJ1-4; no confident D gene assignment can be made. The CDR3 protein sequence reads: CASSPGGETEKLFF. The DNA sequence is as follows: TGCGCCAGCAGCCCGGGTGGGGAAACTGAAAAACTGTTTTTT.